This T cell receptor (beta chain) was found in a study of post-analysis software for immune sequencing data. General study results and limits: In patients, TRBV5-6, TRBV5-1 and TRBV20-1 belonged to five TRBV segments found more frequently than in controls.

Trimming removed 2 bases from V and 1 base from J; junction bases left unmatched: 2. This CDR3 has 15 residues. Germline V gene lookup returns CDR1 SGHRS and CDR2 YFSETQ. Prepared TCR beta cDNA libraries contained unique molecular identifiers. TCRdb analysed the PCR reads with MiXCR anew, one entry per CDR3 protein. The table lists hundreds of thousands of distinct CDR3 sequences, around 64% of them singletons, with about 11% in the top ten. Worth noting for this clonotype: What it recognizes is unknown.

The chain recombines TRBV5-1 with TRBJ2-1; 8 bases are a match to TRBD2. The specimen was blood. This TCR was recovered from a girl between 2 and 10 years old with multiple sclerosis. In DNA, the CDR3 is TGCGCCAGCAGCTTTAGCGGGACTTCCTACAATGAGCAGTTCTTC. It codes for CASSFSGTSYNEQFF.